This TCR beta chain emerged from a study of blood T cell repertoires in COVID-19. Study in general: Some COVID-19 samples were acute and others convalescent; all came from the United States, Italy and Spain. PBMCs, B-cell-depleted T cells, or T cells provided the cDNA or gDNA that made up the material.

Per germline, CDR1 LGHNA and CDR2 YNFKEQ. Trimming cost V 1 base and J 2 bases; bases outside gene matches: 5. The CDR3 extends over 16 amino acids. Original analysis: Cell counts per sample came from amplifying reference gene primers. TCRdb's table, derived via immunoSEQ multiplex PCR, lists solely in-frame clones and lacks some. The DNA gave D and trimming, while V, J and clone size come from that table. The sample yields roughly 150,000 clones, about 72% seen once. This sequence joins TRBV4-2 and TRBJ2-3; 8 bases match TRBD2. The receptor's source is a man in his sixties who had recovered from COVID-19. Input material: peripheral blood. CDR3 nucleotides: TGTGCCAGCAGCCAAGGGAATAGCGGGACCACAGATACGCAGTATTTT. Translation: CASSQGNSGTTDTQYF.